The text below deals with one T cell receptor (beta chain). Its antigen remains unidentified. The PCR contained 60 Vbeta and 13 Jbeta primers. Some clones are missing from TCRdb's copy, which holds only in-frame ones; the method was immunoSEQ multiplex PCR. This table holds roughly 180,000 clones, 76% found once. These data originate in a study of cytomegalovirus exposure and HLA in healthy donors. It was healthy bone marrow donors who served as donors. Trimming removed 0 bases from V and 8 bases from J, with 13 bases in between. The CDR3 loop spans 15 amino acids. In germline, CDR1 is MGHRA, CDR2 YSYEKL. Points from the study as a whole: Compared with the roughly 700-donor mean, an Asian-associated ancestry cluster reportedly had fewer N-insertions, according to a later analysis. Most TCRs appeared rarely, but some public TCRs recurred in many donors. There were under 200 TCR beta chains listed as cytomegalovirus-associated.

Material for sequencing was PBMCs. The TCR comes from a young woman in good health and CMV-seropositive. This chain joins TRBV4-1 and TRBJ1-4, with D maybe TRBD1 (5 bases). CDR3 amino acids: CASSQDSEGKEKLFF. The CDR3 nucleotides are TGCGCCAGCAGCCAAGATTCGGAGGGGAAAGAAAAACTGTTTTTT.